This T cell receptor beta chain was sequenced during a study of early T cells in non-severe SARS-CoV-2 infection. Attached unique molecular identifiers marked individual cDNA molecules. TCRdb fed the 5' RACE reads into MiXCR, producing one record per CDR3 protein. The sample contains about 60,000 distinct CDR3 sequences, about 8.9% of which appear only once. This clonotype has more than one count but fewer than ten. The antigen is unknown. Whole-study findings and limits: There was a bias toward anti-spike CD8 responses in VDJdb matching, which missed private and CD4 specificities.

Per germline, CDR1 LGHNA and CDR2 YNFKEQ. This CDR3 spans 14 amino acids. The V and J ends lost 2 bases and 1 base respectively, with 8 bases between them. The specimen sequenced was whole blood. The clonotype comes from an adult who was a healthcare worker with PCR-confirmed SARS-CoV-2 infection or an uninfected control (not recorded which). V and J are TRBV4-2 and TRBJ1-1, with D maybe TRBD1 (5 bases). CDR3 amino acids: CASSQPTGNTEAFF. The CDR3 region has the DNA TGTGCCAGCAGCCAACCTACAGGGAACACTGAAGCTTTCTTT.